One TCR beta chain is described in this entry. Its cognate antigen has yet to be identified. It has no much larger one-base neighbor in the sample; base qualities were not kept. TCRbeta CDR3 regions were amplified from genomic DNA using the immunoSEQ Assay, a bias-controlled multiplex PCR. Regarding the original processing steps: The number of nucleated cells in each sample was estimated by amplification of reference gene primers within the assay. To quantify the absolute abundance of each unique TCRbeta CDR3 rearrangement, sequence reads were collapsed and filtered. For each sample, productive Simpson clonality was calculated as the square root of Simpson's diversity index over productive rearrangements. The table was pulled from immuneACCESS by TCRdb, which kept in-frame rearrangements only. Such tables lose some clones; where checked, under half of the loss comes from unresolved V genes, and the rest has no known cause. V and J calls and clone size come straight from that table; D and trimming were deduced from the DNA. This sample holds approximately 130,000 clones; 85% were observed only once. About 3.8% of the sample belongs to the ten largest clones.

At the junction V is shortened by 4 bases and J by 2 bases, with 16 bases in between. From the germline V gene, CDR1 is SGDLS and CDR2 is YYNGEE. Inclusive of the bounding cysteine and phenylalanine, the CDR3 is 16 residues long. The DNA shown is the 48-base CDR3, in frame from base 1. This sample was taken from a study of blood T cell repertoires in COVID-19 (dated by TCRdb to the early 2020s). At the level of the whole study: Samples from collaborators originated in the United States, Italy and Spain and spanned both the acute and convalescent phases of COVID-19. The prospective study material was composed of cDNA or gDNA derived from T cells, B-cell-depleted T cells, or PBMCs. Subjects who had been exposed to COVID-19, were actively infected with it, or had recovered from it provided the deeply sampled blood TCRbeta repertoires that made up the dataset. A freely available public database, intended as a resource for researchers studying the immune response to SARS-CoV-2, is where the repertoires were released. Samples came from the ongoing ImmuneRACE study (first 160 participants) plus 1,254 subjects from 6 global collaborators. The sample metadata nearly always contained a de-identified subject ID, COVID-19 status, age in years and sex. HLA class I and class II types, where available, came from metadata supplied by the sample provider rather than from assay-based typing.

General study outcomes and caveats: Clinical and demographic metadata were provided uncurated, with the amount varying by source and participant.

The collaborating institutions used their own protocols to collect whole blood in K2EDTA tubes. For TCRbeta analysis, collaborators shipped samples in one of three forms: frozen whole blood, isolated PBMCs, or DNA extracted from either of those sample types. The rearrangement joined TRBV9 to TRBJ1-3; TRBD1 is a possible D gene, resting on 6 matching bases. The TCR comes from a man aged 55 to 69 with acute or convalescent COVID-19. Sample: peripheral blood. The CDR3 region: CASSTQQGSTGNTIYF. The nucleotide sequence reads as follows: TGTGCCAGCAGCACCCAACAGGGATCCACTGGAAACACCATATATTTT.